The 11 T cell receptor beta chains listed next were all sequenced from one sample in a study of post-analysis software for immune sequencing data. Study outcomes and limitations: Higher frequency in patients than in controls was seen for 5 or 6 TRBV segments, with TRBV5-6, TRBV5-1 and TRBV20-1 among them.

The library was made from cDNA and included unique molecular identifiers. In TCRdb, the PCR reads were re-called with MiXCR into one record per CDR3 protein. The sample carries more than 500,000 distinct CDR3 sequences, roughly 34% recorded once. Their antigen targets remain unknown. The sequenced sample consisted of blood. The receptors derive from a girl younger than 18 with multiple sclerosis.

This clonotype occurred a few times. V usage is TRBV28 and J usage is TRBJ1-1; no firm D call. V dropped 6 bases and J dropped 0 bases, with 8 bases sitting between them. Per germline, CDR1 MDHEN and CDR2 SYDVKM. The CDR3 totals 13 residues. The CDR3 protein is CASSHRMNTEAFF. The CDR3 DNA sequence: TGTGCCAGCAGCCATAGGATGAACACTGAAGCTTTCTTT.

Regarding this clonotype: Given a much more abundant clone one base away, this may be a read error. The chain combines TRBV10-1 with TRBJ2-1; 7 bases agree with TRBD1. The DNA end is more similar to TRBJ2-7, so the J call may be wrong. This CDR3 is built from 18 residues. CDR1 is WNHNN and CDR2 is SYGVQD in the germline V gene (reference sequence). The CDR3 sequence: CASSGGSQGVTSYNEQYF. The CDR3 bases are TGCGCCAGCAGTGGAGGGTCGCAGGGGGTAACCTCCTACAATGAGCAGTACTTC.

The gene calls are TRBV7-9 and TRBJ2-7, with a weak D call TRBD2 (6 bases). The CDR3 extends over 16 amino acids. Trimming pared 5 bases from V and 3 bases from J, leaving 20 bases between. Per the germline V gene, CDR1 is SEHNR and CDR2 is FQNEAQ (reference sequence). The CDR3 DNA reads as TGTGCCAGCAGCCTTACGGGACTCCCCTTGGTCTACGAGCAGTACTTC. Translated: CASSLTGLPLVYEQYF.

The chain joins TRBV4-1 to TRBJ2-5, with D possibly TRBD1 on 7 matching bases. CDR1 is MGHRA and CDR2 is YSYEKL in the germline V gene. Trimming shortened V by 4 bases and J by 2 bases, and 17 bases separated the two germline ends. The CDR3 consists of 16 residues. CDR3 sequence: CASSPLGGQTQETQYF. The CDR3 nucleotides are TGCGCCAGCAGCCCCCTCGGGGGACAGACTCAAGAGACCCAGTACTTC.

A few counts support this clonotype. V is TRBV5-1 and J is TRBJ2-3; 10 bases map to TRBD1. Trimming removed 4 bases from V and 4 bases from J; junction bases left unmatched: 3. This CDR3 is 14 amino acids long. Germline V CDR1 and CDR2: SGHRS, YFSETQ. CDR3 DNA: TGCGCCAGCAGCCGGACAGGGGGATCAGATACGCAGTATTTT. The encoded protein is CASSRTGGSDTQYF.

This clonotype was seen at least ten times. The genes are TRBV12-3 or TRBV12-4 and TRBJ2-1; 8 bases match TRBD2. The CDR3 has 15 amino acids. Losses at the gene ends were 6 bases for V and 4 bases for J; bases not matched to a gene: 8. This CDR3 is CASSAPSGGYNEQFF. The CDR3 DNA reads TGTGCCAGCAGCGCCCCAAGCGGGGGATACAATGAGCAGTTCTTC.

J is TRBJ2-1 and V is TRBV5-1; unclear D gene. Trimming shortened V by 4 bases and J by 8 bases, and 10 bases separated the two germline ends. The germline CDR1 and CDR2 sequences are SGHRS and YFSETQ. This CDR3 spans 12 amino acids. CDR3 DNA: TGCGCCAGCAGCATAAGAGGCGATGAGCAGTTCTTC. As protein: CASSIRGDEQFF. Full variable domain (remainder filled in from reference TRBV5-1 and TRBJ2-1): KAGVTQTPRYLIKTRGQQVTLSCSPISGHRSVSWYQQTPGQGLQFLFEYFSETQRNKGNFPGRFSGRQFSNSRSEMNVSTLELGDSALYLCASSIRGDEQFFGPGTRLTVL.

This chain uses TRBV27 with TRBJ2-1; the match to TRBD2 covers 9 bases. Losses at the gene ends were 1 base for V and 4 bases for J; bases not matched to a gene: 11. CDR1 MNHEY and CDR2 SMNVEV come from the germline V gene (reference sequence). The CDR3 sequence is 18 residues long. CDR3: CASSLFSLAGGAYNEQFF. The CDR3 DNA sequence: TGTGCCAGCAGTTTATTTTCCCTTGCGGGGGGGGCATACAATGAGCAGTTCTTC.

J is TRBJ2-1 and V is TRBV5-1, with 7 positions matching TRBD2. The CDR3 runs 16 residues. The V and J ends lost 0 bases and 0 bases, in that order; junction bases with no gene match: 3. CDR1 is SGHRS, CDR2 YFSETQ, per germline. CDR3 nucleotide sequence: TGCGCCAGCAGCTTGGCGCCGGGGGGCTCCTACAATGAGCAGTTCTTC. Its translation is CASSLAPGGSYNEQFF.

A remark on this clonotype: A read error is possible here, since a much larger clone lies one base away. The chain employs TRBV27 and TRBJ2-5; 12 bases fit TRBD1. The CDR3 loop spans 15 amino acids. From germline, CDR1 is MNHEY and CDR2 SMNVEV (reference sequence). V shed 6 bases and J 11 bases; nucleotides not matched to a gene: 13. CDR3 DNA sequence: TGTGCCAGCAGCCCCAGGGGACAGGGGGCCAATGAGCAGTACTTC. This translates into CASSPRGQGANEQYF.

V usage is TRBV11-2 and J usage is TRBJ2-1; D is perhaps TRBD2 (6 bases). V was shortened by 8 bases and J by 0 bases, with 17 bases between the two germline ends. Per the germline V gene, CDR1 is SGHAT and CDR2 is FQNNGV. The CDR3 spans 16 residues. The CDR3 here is CASSEGLASSYNEQFF. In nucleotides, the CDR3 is TGTGCCAGCTCCGAGGGGCTAGCGAGCTCCTACAATGAGCAGTTCTTC. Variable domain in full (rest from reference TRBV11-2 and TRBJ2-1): EAGVAQSPRYKIIEKRQSVAFWCNPISGHATLYWYQQILGQGPKLLIQFQNNGVVDDSQLPKDRFSAERLKGVDSTLKIQPAKLEDSAVYLCASSEGLASSYNEQFFGPGTRLTVL.